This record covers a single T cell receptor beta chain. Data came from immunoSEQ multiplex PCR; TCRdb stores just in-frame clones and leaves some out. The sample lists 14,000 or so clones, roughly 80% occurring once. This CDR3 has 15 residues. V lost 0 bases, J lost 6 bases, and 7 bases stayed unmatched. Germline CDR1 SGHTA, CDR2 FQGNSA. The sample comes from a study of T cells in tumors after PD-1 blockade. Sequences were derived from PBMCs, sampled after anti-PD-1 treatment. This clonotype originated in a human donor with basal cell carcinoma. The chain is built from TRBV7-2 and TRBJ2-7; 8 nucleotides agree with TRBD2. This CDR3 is CASSLASGKAGEQYF. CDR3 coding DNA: TGTGCCAGCAGCTTAGCTAGCGGGAAGGCGGGCGAGCAGTACTTC.